This TCR beta chain was captured by sequencing in a study of cytotoxic CD8 clonotypes in ibrutinib-treated CLL. Study-wide background: Partial responders roughly 25, complete 2; roughly 12 progressed and some 14 stayed in remission by median roughly 70 months.

Generated by immunoSEQ multiplex PCR, the TCRdb table keeps only in-frame clones and is missing some. This table holds about 29,000 clones, about 80% found once. In the case of this clone: Antigen specificity is unknown.

The CDR3 totals 14 residues. V was pared by 2 bases and J by 1 base, with 10 bases between. Germline V gene data show CDR1 as SGDLS and CDR2 as YYNGEE. The study's findings and limits: Against age-matched healthy donors, baseline clonality ran higher and tracked circulating CD8+ T-cell counts. Clonality increased with ibrutinib response but returned toward baseline at progression.

This TCR came from a human donor with chronic lymphocytic leukemia. The starting material was PBMCs, obtained after 36 months of ibrutinib treatment. This chain connects TRBV9 to TRBJ2-7, with D perhaps TRBD1 or TRBD2 (5 bases each). This CDR3 is CASSVGEGSYEQYF. The DNA of the CDR3 is TGTGCCAGCAGCGTCGGAGAGGGGTCCTACGAGCAGTACTTC.